This TCR beta chain was captured by sequencing in a study of blood T cell repertoires in COVID-19. As for the study in general: The samples span acute and convalescent COVID-19 from the United States, Italy and Spain. PBMCs, B-cell-depleted T cells, or T cells provided the cDNA or gDNA that made up the material.

As handled by the study authors: Amplification of reference gene primers was used by the study to estimate nucleated cell counts. This table comes from immunoSEQ multiplex PCR, and its TCRdb copy is limited to in-frame clones, with some not included. D and trimming come from the DNA, and the V and J calls and clone size come from that table. In the table there are around 110,000 clones, 80% to 85% of which are singletons. CDR1 and CDR2 (germline): LGHDT, YNNKEL (reference sequence). Trimming shortened V by 3 bases and J by 10 bases, and 19 bases separated the two germline ends. The CDR3 loop spans 15 amino acids. This clone was detected only a few times.

Sequencing was performed on peripheral blood. This sequence joins TRBV3-1 (or the pseudogene TRBV3-2) and TRBJ1-3; D gene ambiguous. The clonotype was recovered from a human donor in a cohort sampled during active COVID-19. CDR3 amino acids: CASSHTPGGKKTIYF. CDR3 bases: TGTGCCAGCAGCCATACCCCGGGTGGCAAGAAAACCATATATTTT.